A selection of T cell receptor beta chains follows, all from one sample in a study of response to subunit inactivated influenza vaccine. MiXCR, run by TCRdb on the RT-PCR reads, gives a single entry per CDR3 protein. The table has approximately 680,000 distinct CDR3 sequences, 15% to 19% seen once. The sample was PBMCs from blood, taken about 13 days after vaccination. The receptor source for this set is a man aged 50 to 59 who received an inactivated influenza vaccine. CDR3s include the opening cysteine and the closing phenylalanine or tryptophan.

v_call	cdr3_aa
TRBV7-2	CASSFQRGTYNEQFF
TRBV6-1	CASSEPVGSQETQYF
TRBV21-1	CASSLIGYGSGANVLTF
TRBV3-1	CASSQTGGRTYNEQFF
TRBV20-1	CSATSRTSGSFPSTDTQYF
TRBV20-1	CSATMTAGGMDEQFF
TRBV7-9	CASSQGQGWSF
TRBV6-2/TRBV6-3	CASSYPGLAGGHRGLNEQFF
TRBV20-1	CSAPGWSGTDTHYF
TRBV14	CASSRTGAEQYF
TRBV18	CASSPIGLEAGGEQFF
TRBV7-8	CASSLYSGGAVADTQYF
TRBV30	CAWSVGNEQFF
TRBV24-1	CATSDAGTGFREQYF
TRBV20-1	CSANVAGGTTYEQYF
TRBV5-5	CASRDRREQFF
TRBV5-1	CASSLEQGARGYTF
TRBV12-3/TRBV12-4	CASSFSGGYEQYF
TRBV28	CASSHIAGAVQETQYF
TRBV29-1	CSVELPTEAFF
TRBV5-1	CASSSKREWGNIQYF
TRBV7-9	CASSPTRDRAYNEQFF
TRBV5-1	CASSLDGVPTDTQYF
TRBV28	CASSLYQEMADTQYF
TRBV5-1	CASSGRPGETQYF
TRBV12-3/TRBV12-4	CASSLGGTGFRSPLHF
TRBV12-3/TRBV12-4	CASTPDGLVGSYNEQFF
TRBV28	CASTGPGSEQFF
TRBV4-3	CASSQSPLAGAPRGIQYF